A single sample is the source of the 5 T cell receptor beta chains below, sequenced in a study of blood T cells in healthy people across ages. The use of a sample-barcoded 5' primer and a J-beta primer mix characterized a second PCR of roughly 6 to 11 cycles. TCRdb redid the calling of the 5' RACE reads with MiXCR, one entry per CDR3 protein. The sample comprises over a million distinct CDR3 sequences, 59% of which are singletons, and over 5% rests with the top ten. Material: blood. The receptor source for this set is a man between 18 and 29 years old in good health.

The rearrangement joins TRBV27 to TRBJ2-1, with TRBD1 matching 8 bases. Losses at the gene ends were 10 bases for V and 10 bases for J; bases not matched to a gene: 15. The CDR3 loop spans 14 amino acids. Germline assignment: CDR1 MNHEY and CDR2 SMNVEV (reference sequence). The DNA for the CDR3 is TGTGCCACCCACACGAATGGACAGGGATCGGAGCAGTTCTTC. Protein sequence: CATHTNGQGSEQFF.

This chain connects TRBV3-1 to TRBJ1-2; TRBD1 might be the D (6 bases). The germline CDR1 and CDR2 sequences are LGHDT and YNNKEL (reference sequence). The CDR3 totals 16 residues. Trimming pared 4 bases from V and 5 bases from J, leaving 20 bases between. CDR3 sequence: CASSPPGRAGQYGYTF. In DNA, the CDR3 is TGTGCCAGCAGCCCCCCGGGCCGCGCGGGACAATATGGCTACACCTTC.

V and J are TRBV6-1 and TRBJ2-1; either TRBD1 or TRBD2 may supply D (7 bases each). CDR3 length: 17 amino acids. The germline gives CDR1 MNHNS, CDR2 SASEGT. Deletions cut 6 bases from V and 2 bases from J, with 20 bases between. The CDR3 DNA reads TGTGCCAGCAGGAACAGGGGCCTAGCGGACACCTACAATGAGCAGTTCTTC. It yields the protein CASRNRGLADTYNEQFF.

The chain carries TRBV20-1 and TRBJ2-5, with D tentatively TRBD1 (5 bases). Trimming took off 7 bases at V and 2 bases at J, with 11 bases between the two ends. Per the germline V gene, CDR1 is DFQATT and CDR2 is SNEGSKA (reference sequence). This CDR3 region has 12 residues. CDR3 nucleotide sequence: TGCAGTGTCCCGACAGTACAAGAGACCCAGTACTTC. It is translated as CSVPTVQETQYF.

V and J are TRBV7-2 and TRBJ2-7; no definite D call. Trimming left V 1 base short and J 5 bases short, with 12 bases between. The CDR3 length is 14 residues. Germline CDR1 reads SGHTA; CDR2 reads FQGNSA. The CDR3 nucleotides read TGTGCCAGCAGCTTAGGGCTCCCATTACACGAGCAGTACTTC. As protein: CASSLGLPLHEQYF.